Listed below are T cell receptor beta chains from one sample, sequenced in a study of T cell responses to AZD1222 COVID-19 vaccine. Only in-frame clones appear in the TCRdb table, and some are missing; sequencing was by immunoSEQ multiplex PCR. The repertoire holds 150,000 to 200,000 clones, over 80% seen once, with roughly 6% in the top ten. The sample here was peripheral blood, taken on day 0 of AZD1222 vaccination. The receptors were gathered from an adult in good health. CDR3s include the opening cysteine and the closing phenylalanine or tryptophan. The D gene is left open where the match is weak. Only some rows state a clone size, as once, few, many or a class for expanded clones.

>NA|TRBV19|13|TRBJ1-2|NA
TGTGCCAGTATTCATTCGTGGGGGGACGGCTACACCTTC
CASIHSWGDGYTF
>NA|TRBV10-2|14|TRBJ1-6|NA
TGCGCCAGCAGTCAGGGCTCCTATAATTCACCCCTCCACTTT
CASSQGSYNSPLHF
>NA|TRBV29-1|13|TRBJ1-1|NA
TGCAGCGTCTCAGGGATTGCGGCCACTGAAGCTTTCTTT
CSVSGIAATEAFF
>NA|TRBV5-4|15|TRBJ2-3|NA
TGTGCCAGCAGCTTGGGGGGGCCCAGCACAGATACGCAGTATTTT
CASSLGGPSTDTQYF
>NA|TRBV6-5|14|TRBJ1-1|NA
TGTGCCAGCAGTTACTCTAGGGGGTCTACTGAAGCTTTCTTT
CASSYSRGSTEAFF
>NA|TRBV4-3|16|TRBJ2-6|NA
TGCGCCAGCAGCCACCTGACAGGTTCTGGGGCCAACGTCCTGACTTTC
CASSHLTGSGANVLTF
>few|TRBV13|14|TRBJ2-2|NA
TGTGCCAGCAGCCCCGGGACGGACACCGGGGAGCTGTTTTTT
CASSPGTDTGELFF
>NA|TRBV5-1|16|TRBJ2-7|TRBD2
TGCGCCAGCAGCCCGGGCGGGGCGGGAGGGCCAGACGAGCAGTACTTC
CASSPGGAGGPDEQYF
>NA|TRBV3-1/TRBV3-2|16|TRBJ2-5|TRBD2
TGTGCCAGCAGCCAAGAGAGTCGGGGGGGGCGAGAGACCCAGTACTTC
CASSQESRGGRETQYF
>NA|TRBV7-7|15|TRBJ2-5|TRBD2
TGTGCTAGCAGCCCCGGGCTAGCGGGAGGAGAGACCCAGTACTTC
CASSPGLAGGETQYF
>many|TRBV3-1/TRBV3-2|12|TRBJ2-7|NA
TGTGCCAGCAGCCGGGAAAGACAAGGGCTCGTTTTC
CASSRERQGLVF
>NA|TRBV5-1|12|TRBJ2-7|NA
TGCGCCAGCAGCTTGTCAGGTCTCGAGCAGTACTTC
CASSLSGLEQYF
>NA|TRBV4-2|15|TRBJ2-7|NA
TGTGCCAGCAGCCAAGATCTGCGAGACATGTACGAGCAGTACTTC
CASSQDLRDMYEQYF
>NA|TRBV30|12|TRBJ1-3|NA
TGTGCCTGGAAAGGTGGGGGGAACACCATATATTTT
CAWKGGGNTIYF
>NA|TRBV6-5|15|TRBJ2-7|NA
TGTGCCAGCAGTTACAGGGGTCGGCTGAAAGACGAGCAGTACTTC
CASSYRGRLKDEQYF
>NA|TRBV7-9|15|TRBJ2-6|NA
TGTGCCAGCAGCTTGGGACGTACGGCCCTCTACGTCCTGACTTTC
CASSLGRTALYVLTF
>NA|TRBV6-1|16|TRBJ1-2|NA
TGTGCCAGCAGTGAAGTACGGGGGCTCCTTGTGGATGGCTACACCTTC
CASSEVRGLLVDGYTF
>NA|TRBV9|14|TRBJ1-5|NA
TGTGCCAGCAGCGCCGCAGATAGCAATCAGCCCCAGCATTTT
CASSAADSNQPQHF
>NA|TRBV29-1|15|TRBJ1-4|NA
TGCAGCGCCTCCATAACGGGAGGCCGGGGTGAAAAACTGTTTTTT
CSASITGGRGEKLFF
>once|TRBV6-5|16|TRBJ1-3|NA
TGTGCCAGCAGTTACTCCCCGTGGGGTGCGGGAAACACCATATATTTT
CASSYSPWGAGNTIYF
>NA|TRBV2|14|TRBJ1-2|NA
TGTGCCAGCAGAAATCCCCCAATGTTCGTTAGCTACACCTTC
CASRNPPMFVSYTF
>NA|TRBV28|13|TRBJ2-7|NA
NA
CASSTSDGYEQYF
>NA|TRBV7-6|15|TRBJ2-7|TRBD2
TGTGCCAGCAGCCAGGAGCGGGAGGGGAGCTACGAGCAGTACTTC
CASSQEREGSYEQYF
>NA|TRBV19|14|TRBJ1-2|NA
TGTGCCAGTAGTATTAGAATCGACAACTATGGCTACACCTTC
CASSIRIDNYGYTF
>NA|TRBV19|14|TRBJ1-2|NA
TGTGCCAGTAGTACCACACAGGGCGGATATGGCTACACCTTC
CASSTTQGGYGYTF
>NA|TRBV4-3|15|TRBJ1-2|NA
TGCGCCAGCAGCCAAGATGCAGGGGTAAAGAATGGCTACACCTTC
CASSQDAGVKNGYTF
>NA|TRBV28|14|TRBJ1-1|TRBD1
TGTGCCAGCATCCCGGGACAGGGGTACACTGAAGCTTTCTTT
CASIPGQGYTEAFF